This TCR beta chain stems from a study of blood T cell repertoires in COVID-19. The wider study: Acute and convalescent COVID-19 specimens originated in the United States, Italy and Spain. PBMCs, B-cell-depleted T cells, or T cells provided the cDNA or gDNA that made up the material.

Original handling: Amplification of reference gene primers provided the estimated nucleated cell counts. Libraries were prepared by immunoSEQ multiplex PCR; TCRdb keeps only in-frame clonotypes and omits some of them. V and J calls and clone size are given by that table; D and trimming were obtained from the DNA. The sample gives roughly 250,000 clones, approximately 84% of which show up once; approximately 14% is in the top ten. Patients from Seattle were sampled longitudinally, starting during active infection. This clone was counted once. The sequenced sample was peripheral blood. The source of this sequence is a person aged 70 to 80 with COVID-19, enrolled during active disease.

DNA for the CDR3: TGTGCCACCAGCAGCCGTTGGGACGGGACTAACATATATTTT. It yields the protein CATSSRWDGTNIYF. V gene TRBV15 combines with J gene TRBJ1-3, with a possible D match to TRBD1 (5 bases). The CDR3 runs 14 residues. Trimming removed 3 bases from V and 12 bases from J, with 18 bases in between. The germline V gene has CDR1 LNHNV and CDR2 YYDKDF (reference sequence).